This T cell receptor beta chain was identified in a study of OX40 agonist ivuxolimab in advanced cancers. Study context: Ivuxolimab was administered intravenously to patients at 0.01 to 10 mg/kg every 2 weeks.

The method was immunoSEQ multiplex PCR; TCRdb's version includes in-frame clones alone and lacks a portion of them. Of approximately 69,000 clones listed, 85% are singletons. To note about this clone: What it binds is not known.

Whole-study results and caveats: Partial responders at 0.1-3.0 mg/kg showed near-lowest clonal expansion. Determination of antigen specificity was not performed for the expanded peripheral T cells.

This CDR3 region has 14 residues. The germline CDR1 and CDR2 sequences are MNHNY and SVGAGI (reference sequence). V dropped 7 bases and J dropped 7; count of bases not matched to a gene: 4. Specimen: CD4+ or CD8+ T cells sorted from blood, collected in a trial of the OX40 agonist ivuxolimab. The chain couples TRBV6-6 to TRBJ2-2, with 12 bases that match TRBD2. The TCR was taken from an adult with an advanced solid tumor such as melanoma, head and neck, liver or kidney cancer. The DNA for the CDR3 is TGTGCCAGCACTAGCGGGGGGGGCGTCGGGGAGCTGTTTTTT. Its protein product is CASTSGGGVGELFF.